This TCR beta chain derives from a study of shared clonotypes between healthy human individuals. Trimming removed 2 bases at V and 0 bases at J, with 13 bases between. This CDR3 has 17 amino acids. Recent vaccinations or acute infections were absent in the healthy HIV-negative adult donors. The repertoire was sequenced with immunoSEQ multiplex PCR; TCRdb's copy has only in-frame clones and lacks some. In the table there are about 490,000 clones, roughly 80% of which are singletons. Sequenced: PBMCs. The gene calls are TRBV6-7 and TRBJ2-2; D is ambiguous. TRBV6-7 has ORF status, its function being uncertain. The sequence was collected from a woman aged 40-49 years in good health. Some clones in this sample may be carry-over from other donors' samples. The CDR3 spells CASSYPTNLANTGELFF. The CDR3 coding sequence is TGTGCCAGCAGTTACCCAACCAATCTCGCGAACACCGGGGAGCTGTTTTTT.